This T cell receptor (beta chain) was sequenced in a study of OX40 agonist ivuxolimab in advanced cancers. Study context: Patients were given ivuxolimab, an antibody that agonizes OX40 (CD134).

Broader study findings: Blood T cells, both CD4+ and CD8+, expanded clonally by week 6 at 0.1 to 3.0 mg/kg. Among some nonresponders, normalized T-cell clonal expansion was also low.

In the case of this clone: Its cognate antigen is unknown.

Autoimmune disease history or systemic immunosuppression led to patient exclusion. Germline values: CDR1 SGHTA, CDR2 FQGNSA. The CDR3 totals 14 residues. J was trimmed by 4 bases and V by 5 bases; bases with no gene match: 7. Libraries were prepared by immunoSEQ multiplex PCR; TCRdb keeps only in-frame clonotypes and omits some of them. The table includes about 59,000 clones, about 85% detected once. This clonotype was obtained from an adult with an advanced solid tumor such as melanoma, head and neck, liver or kidney cancer. The chain couples TRBV7-2 to TRBJ1-2; 7 nucleotides align to TRBD1. Source: CD4+ or CD8+ T cells sorted from blood, taken in a trial of the OX40 agonist ivuxolimab. CDR3 amino acids: CASSPDRVSYGYTF. Here the CDR3 DNA reads TGTGCCAGCAGCCCCGACAGGGTTTCCTATGGCTACACCTTC.